Listed here are 27 T cell receptor beta chains from one sample, sequenced in a study of a mutant IDH1 vaccine in newly diagnosed glioma. Sequencing used immunoSEQ multiplex PCR; TCRdb keeps in-frame clones, though not all of them. The sample has approximately 100,000 clones; roughly 91% are singletons. Time point denoted: week 47, end of study. Vaccine doses each comprised 300 ug of mutant IDH1 20-mer peptide, with topical imiquimod. Their antigens remain unidentified. Sequenced material: PBMCs, taken from a glioma patient whose treatment included an IDH1 peptide vaccine. Receptor source: a woman between 50 and 59 years old with glioma.

The chain is built from TRBV5-1 and TRBJ2-2, with 8 bases that match TRBD1. The germline V gene encodes CDR1 SGHRS and CDR2 YFSETQ. The CDR3 consists of 15 residues. V lost 4 bases to trimming and J lost 4 bases; unmatched junction nucleotides: 6. The CDR3 loop reads CASSIGQGATGELFF. In DNA, the CDR3 is TGCGCCAGCAGCATCGGACAGGGAGCCACCGGGGAGCTGTTTTTT.

This clone was seen once. Within the sample, other DNA sequences also encode this same CDR3. This chain connects TRBV6-6 to TRBJ1-1, with D maybe TRBD1 (5 bases). There are 15 residues in the CDR3. Germline V gene lookup returns CDR1 MNHNY and CDR2 SVGAGI (reference sequence). Trimming stripped 0 bases from V and 0 bases from J, with 8 bases between. In DNA form, the CDR3 reads TGTGCCAGCAGTTACTCCCAGGGCATGAACACTGAAGCTTTCTTT. Translating it yields CASSYSQGMNTEAFF.

The sample holds a few counts of this clone. The J gene is TRBJ1-2, the V gene TRBV28; D unclear. Looked up from germline, CDR1 is MDHEN and CDR2 is SYDVKM. The ends were cut back, 7 bases at V and 4 bases at J, with 13 bases in the middle. This CDR3 is 13 amino acids long. The CDR3: CASNKMLPYGYTF. The DNA of the CDR3 is TGTGCCAGCAATAAGATGCTCCCCTATGGCTACACCTTC.

This clone showed up just a few times. Within the sample, other DNA sequences also encode this same CDR3. The CDR3: CASSIGQGYTEAFF. The CDR3 DNA reads as TGTGCCAGTAGTATAGGACAGGGGTACACTGAAGCTTTCTTT. V usage is TRBV19 and J usage is TRBJ1-1, with 8 bases fitting TRBD1. The CDR3 sequence is 14 residues long. J gave up 3 bases and V 1 base, and 1 base lay outside the gene matches. Germline V gives CDR1 LNHDA, CDR2 SQIVND (reference sequence).

The J gene is TRBJ2-2, the V gene TRBV5-6, with TRBD2 identical over 13 bases. The CDR3 runs to 18 residues. V dropped 4 bases and J dropped 0; count of bases not matched to a gene: 6. Germline CDR1 reads SGHDT; CDR2 reads YYEEEE. The CDR3 DNA is TGTGCCAGCAGCGTGGGACTAGCGGGACTAGCGAACACCGGGGAGCTGTTTTTT. Residues: CASSVGLAGLANTGELFF.

The chain is built from TRBV9 and TRBJ1-1; 8 positions match TRBD1. The V gene end was trimmed by 4 bases and the J gene end by 5 bases; junction bases not matched to a gene: 7. This CDR3 spans 14 amino acids. CDR1 SGDLS and CDR2 YYNGEE come from the germline V gene. Here the CDR3 DNA reads TGTGCCAGCAGCCCCCGGACAGGGTTTACTGAAGCTTTCTTT. It is translated as CASSPRTGFTEAFF.

A word on this clone: At one boundary the junction diverges from the germline segment, which might be a read error. Other DNA sequences in the sample encode the same CDR3. This chain joins TRBV6-6 and TRBJ2-3, with D perhaps matching TRBD2 (5 bases). The CDR3 sequence is 14 residues long. Germline CDR1 reads MNHNY; CDR2 reads SVGAGI (reference sequence). The CDR3 region has the DNA TGTGCCAGCTTCCCCGGACTGAGCACGGATACGCAGTATTTT. Its protein product is CASFPGLSTDTQYF.

The chain couples TRBV27 to TRBJ2-5; the match to TRBD2 covers 12 bases. This CDR3 is 17 amino acids long. V dropped 5 bases and J dropped 2; count of bases not matched to a gene: 9. Germline V CDR1 and CDR2: MNHEY, SMNVEV (reference sequence). Here the CDR3 DNA reads TGTGCCAGCAGTGGGTGGACTAGCGGGAAAATACAAGAGACCCAGTACTTC. This sequence encodes CASSGWTSGKIQETQYF.

The chain has TRBV2 and TRBJ2-7; maybe TRBD1 (6 bases). V was clipped by 3 bases and J by 4 bases, with 7 bases between them. Per the germline V gene, CDR1 is SNHLY and CDR2 is FYNNEI. This CDR3 spans 12 amino acids. This CDR3 is CASSDRGYEQYF. The DNA of the CDR3 is TGTGCCAGCAGTGACAGGGGATACGAGCAGTACTTC.

V gene TRBV7-9 combines with J gene TRBJ2-5, with 8 bases fitting TRBD2. This CDR3 comprises 15 residues. Germline V gene data show CDR1 as SEHNR and CDR2 as FQNEAQ (reference sequence). V was clipped by 2 bases and J by 3 bases; unmatched bases: 5. The CDR3 DNA reads as TGTGCCAGCAGCTTAAGGAGCGGGAGAGAAGAGACCCAGTACTTC. Translated, it gives CASSLRSGREETQYF.

The chain joins TRBV27 to TRBJ2-5, with D perhaps TRBD1 (6 bases). Trimming cost V 5 bases and J 11 bases, with 24 bases left between them. Germline lookup yields CDR1 MNHEY and CDR2 SMNVEV (reference sequence). The CDR3 contains 15 residues. The DNA for the CDR3 is TGTGCCAGCAGTGCCCCTGGACAGCAGGTTTTTAAGCAGTACTTC. It is translated as CASSAPGQQVFKQYF.

The genes are TRBV7-2 and TRBJ1-1, with 12 bases identical to TRBD1. The CDR3 is 17 amino acids. Germline values: CDR1 SGHTA, CDR2 FQGNSA. The J segment lost 4 bases and the V segment lost 5 bases, leaving 11 bases of the junction unmatched. DNA for the CDR3: TGTGCCAGCAGCCCCGCCGGGACAGGGGGCCTTAGCACTGAAGCTTTCTTT. It encodes CASSPAGTGGLSTEAFF.

The chain recombines TRBV6-1 with TRBJ2-3; a weak D match, TRBD1 (6 bases). V was shortened by 2 bases and J by 2 bases, with 17 bases between the two germline ends. The CDR3 contains 17 residues. Germline assignment: CDR1 MNHNS and CDR2 SASEGT. CDR3 sequence (DNA): TGTGCCAGCAGTGAATCTAGGGGGAATCGGGTCACAGATACGCAGTATTTT. Its translation: CASSESRGNRVTDTQYF.

The rearrangement uses TRBV6-1 and TRBJ1-1; no definite D call. The CDR3 is 14 residues long. Trimming shortened V by 5 bases and J by 9 bases, and 19 bases separated the two germline ends. The germline gives CDR1 MNHNS, CDR2 SASEGT. CDR3 nucleotides: TGTGCCAGCAGTCCCCATGGGGTCGGTTACCAAGCTTTCTTT. Encoded protein: CASSPHGVGYQAFF.

The chain couples TRBV27 to TRBJ2-7; D unclear. Per germline, CDR1 MNHEY and CDR2 SMNVEV (reference sequence). CDR3 size: 13 residues. V lost 7 bases, J lost 3 bases, and 13 bases lay in between. The CDR3 sequence is CASTELRVYEQYF. DNA of the CDR3: TGTGCCAGCACCGAGCTCAGAGTCTACGAGCAGTACTTC.

The V and J genes are TRBV29-1 and TRBJ2-7, with 10 bases matching TRBD1. This CDR3 spans 12 amino acids. From germline, CDR1 is SQVTM and CDR2 ANQGSEA. The ends lost 7 bases at V and 4 bases at J; junction bases unmatched: 4. Here the CDR3 reads CSATDRGYEQYF. CDR3 nucleotides: TGCAGCGCCACGGACAGGGGGTACGAGCAGTACTTC.

The CDR3 protein is CASSVRQGQETQYF. CDR3 nucleotides: TGTGCCAGCAGCGTTCGGCAGGGCCAAGAGACCCAGTACTTC. The chain joins TRBV9 to TRBJ2-5, with D possibly TRBD1 on 5 matching bases. The CDR3 is 14 residues long. The germline gives CDR1 SGDLS, CDR2 YYNGEE. V was trimmed by 2 bases and J by 1 base, leaving 9 bases between them.

V gene TRBV7-9 combines with J gene TRBJ2-1; 7 bases align to TRBD1. The J segment lost 6 bases and the V segment lost 5 bases, leaving 7 bases of the junction unmatched. The germline V gene encodes CDR1 SEHNR and CDR2 FQNEAQ (reference sequence). This CDR3 has 14 residues. Written as DNA, the CDR3 is TGTGCCAGCAGCCTGACAGGGTCTCTCAATGAGCAGTTCTTC. It translates to CASSLTGSLNEQFF.

In this sample, this clone turned up once. This sequence joins TRBV6-5 and TRBJ2-7; possibly TRBD1 or TRBD2 for D (5 bases each). There are 13 residues in the CDR3. The germline gives CDR1 MNHEY, CDR2 SVGAGI. Trimming took 7 bases from V and 0 from J, leaving 10 bases between them. CDR3 residues: CASIPGPSYEQYF. The CDR3 nucleotides read TGTGCCAGCATTCCGGGACCCTCCTACGAGCAGTACTTC.

The chain joins TRBV27 to TRBJ1-4; D remains ambiguous. V was pared by 7 bases and J by 8 bases, with 17 bases between. The CDR3 is 14 residues long. CDR1 MNHEY and CDR2 SMNVEV come from the germline V gene (reference sequence). DNA for the CDR3: TGTGCCAGCAAAGAGGCCCGGGTAGGCGAAAAACTGTTTTTT. This translates into CASKEARVGEKLFF. The full variable domain, its missing parts supplied by reference TRBV27 and TRBJ1-4, is EAQVTQNPRYLITVTGKKLTVTCSQNMNHEYMSWYRQDPGLGLRQIYYSMNVEVTDKGDVPEGYKVSRKEKRNFPLILESPSPNQTSLYFCASKEARVGEKLFFGSGTQLSVL.

The chain is built from TRBV7-9 and TRBJ1-5; D is unclear. With 9 bases removed from V and 2 bases from J, the gap between germline ends came to 8 bases. The germline CDR1 and CDR2 sequences are SEHNR and FQNEAQ (reference sequence). The CDR3 is 12 residues long. The CDR3 loop is CASRDGNQPQHF. CDR3 DNA sequence: TGTGCCAGTCGAGACGGCAATCAGCCCCAGCATTTT.

The J gene is TRBJ1-1, the V gene TRBV6-5; D is undetermined. There are 16 residues in the CDR3. The V end lost 0 bases, the J end lost 1 base, and 12 bases lay between the germline ends. Germline-derived CDR1 and CDR2 are MNHEY and SVGAGI. The CDR3 protein is CASSYSLVLGNTEAFF. In nucleotides, the CDR3 is TGTGCCAGCAGTTACTCGCTTGTATTGGGGAACACTGAAGCTTTCTTT.

This clone is a singleton in its sample. The chain recombines TRBV5-8 with TRBJ2-2; tentatively, D is TRBD1 or TRBD2 (5 bases each). The CDR3 loop spans 14 amino acids. The V end was cut by 1 base, the J end by 4 bases, with 8 bases between. Germline V lookup: CDR1 SGHTS, CDR2 YDEGEE. The CDR3 DNA reads TGTGCCAGCAGCTTGACCGGGACCACCGGGGAGCTGTTTTTT. This gives the protein CASSLTGTTGELFF.

The chain uses TRBV14 and TRBJ2-7, with 11 bases fitting TRBD1. CDR1 and CDR2 from the germline V gene are SGHDN and FVKESK. The CDR3 is 16 residues long. J was trimmed by 1 base and V by 3 bases; bases with no gene match: 5. The CDR3 reads CASSHPDRGQSYEQYF. The CDR3, as DNA: TGTGCCAGCAGCCACCCGGACAGGGGGCAGTCCTACGAGCAGTACTTC.

V is TRBV5-1 and J is TRBJ2-2; tentatively, D is TRBD1 (6 bases). CDR3 length equals 16 residues. V lost 0 bases, J lost 1 base, and 10 bases lay in between. CDR1 and CDR2 (germline): SGHRS, YFSETQ. The CDR3 is CASSLEPGQNTGELFF. In DNA form, the CDR3 reads TGCGCCAGCAGCTTGGAACCGGGACAGAACACCGGGGAGCTGTTTTTT.

The chain uses TRBV5-4 and TRBJ2-2, with D perhaps matching TRBD2 (6 bases). Trimming stripped 3 bases from V and 6 bases from J, with 12 bases between. The CDR3 runs 14 residues. Germline CDR1 reads SGHNT; CDR2 reads YYREEE (reference sequence). The CDR3 loop is CASSYGSQAGELFF. The CDR3 DNA reads as TGTGCCAGCAGCTACGGGAGCCAGGCCGGGGAGCTGTTTTTT.

This chain links TRBV7-6 with TRBJ2-1, with 12 nucleotides matching TRBD2. CDR3 length: 15 residues. CDR1 is SGHVS and CDR2 is FNYEAQ in the germline V gene. J lost 9 bases, V lost 3 bases, and 6 bases had no gene match. This CDR3 reads CASSFQTSGRGEQFF. The CDR3 DNA reads TGTGCCAGCAGCTTCCAGACTAGCGGGAGAGGTGAGCAGTTCTTC.